The 23 T cell receptor beta chains presented below share a single source sample, sequenced in a study of T-cell memory formation after mild COVID-19. MiXCR, run by TCRdb on the 5' RACE reads, gives a single entry per CDR3 protein. This table holds fewer than 250,000 distinct CDR3 sequences, about 10% found once. The specimen was PBMCs or a T cell subset sorted from them (not recorded which). The source is a man in his late teens or twenties who had mild COVID-19 (a few samples of this study predate the infection). Cell type and time point are not known.

This clonotype was seen a few times. The gene calls are TRBV3-1 and TRBJ2-7; 9 nucleotides line up with TRBD1. V lost 4 bases to trimming and J lost 7 bases; unmatched junction nucleotides: 8. CDR3 length: 14 amino acids. Germline V CDR1 and CDR2: LGHDT, YNNKEL (reference sequence). Here the CDR3 DNA reads TGTGCCAGCAGCCTGGGACAGGGAGGAGGAGAGCAGTACTTC. It is translated as CASSLGQGGGEQYF.

The CDR3 here is CASSLQGKDQPQHF. In DNA, the CDR3 is TGTGCCAGCAGTCTACAGGGTAAAGATCAGCCCCAGCATTTT. The chain has TRBV6-5 and TRBJ1-5, with D perhaps TRBD1 (6 bases). Trimming removed 5 bases at V and 5 bases at J, with 13 bases between. The CDR3 sequence is 14 residues long. CDR1 and CDR2 from the germline V gene are MNHEY and SVGAGI.

Here the CDR3 DNA reads TGTGCCAGCAAGAGTATTCTCCTCGGGGATACGCAGTATTTT. Amino acid sequence: CASKSILLGDTQYF. The V gene is TRBV6-6, the J gene TRBJ2-3; D is ambiguous. Deletions cut 7 bases from V and 6 bases from J, with 17 bases between. CDR1 is MNHNY, CDR2 SVGAGI, per germline (reference sequence). There are 14 residues in the CDR3.

The V gene is TRBV29-1, the J gene TRBJ1-1; D possibly corresponds to TRBD1 (5 bases). The V gene's germline CDR1 is SQVTM and CDR2 ANQGSEA. This CDR3 has 12 amino acids. The V gene lost 4 bases and the J gene lost 2 bases, with 8 bases spanning the gap. As DNA, the CDR3 is TGCAGCGTTGGGCAGGGAAACACTGAAGCTTTCTTT. Its translation is CSVGQGNTEAFF.

V is TRBV5-6 and J is TRBJ2-4; 11 positions agree with TRBD2. The CDR3 runs 17 residues. With V trimmed by 0 bases and J by 7 bases, 9 bases remained unmatched. Per the germline V gene, CDR1 is SGHDT and CDR2 is YYEEEE. CDR3 nucleotides: TGTGCCAGCAGCTTGGCTGGGCTAGCGGGGGGTCGGAACATTCAGTACTTC. Translation gives CASSLAGLAGGRNIQYF. Filled out from reference TRBV5-6 and TRBJ2-4, the complete variable domain reads DAGVTQSPTHLIKTRGQQVTLRCSPKSGHDTVSWYQQALGQGPQFIFQYYEEEERQRGNFPDRFSGHQFPNYSSELNVNALLLGDSALYLCASSLAGLAGGRNIQYFGAGTRLSVL.

Only a few counts were recorded for this clonotype. The chain joins TRBV2 to TRBJ1-2; 10 bases map to TRBD1. V was pared by 2 bases and J by 5 bases, with 5 bases of the junction left unmatched. The CDR3 spans 15 residues. CDR1 and CDR2 from the germline V gene are SNHLY and FYNNEI. CDR3 region: CASSETWTGGYGYTF. The DNA for the CDR3 is TGTGCCAGCAGTGAAACCTGGACAGGGGGTTATGGCTACACCTTC.

At least ten counts were recorded for this clonotype. The chain carries TRBV7-9 and TRBJ1-3; D not certain. The CDR3 is 12 residues long. V shed 2 bases and J shed 4 bases, with 3 bases lying between them. Looked up from germline, CDR1 is SEHNR and CDR2 is FQNEAQ (reference sequence). The CDR3 coding sequence is TGTGCCAGCAGCTTACCCGGAAACACCATATATTTT. This encodes CASSLPGNTIYF.

This clonotype was detected a few times. The chain carries TRBV7-2 and TRBJ2-7, with unresolved D. This CDR3 contains 13 residues. Deletions cut 5 bases from V and 3 bases from J, with 11 bases between. Germline V gene data show CDR1 as SGHTA and CDR2 as FQGNSA. The CDR3 protein is CASSPDGYYEQYF. The CDR3 DNA sequence: TGTGCCAGCAGCCCGGACGGATACTACGAGCAGTACTTC.

This clonotype has just a few counts. The chain links TRBV14 to TRBJ1-1; D is possibly TRBD1 (5 bases). CDR1 is SGHDN and CDR2 is FVKESK in the germline V gene. Trimming removed 0 bases from V and 0 bases from J, with 8 bases in between. This CDR3 is built from 15 residues. CDR3 nucleotide sequence: TGTGCCAGCAGCCAAGAATGGGGGGTGAACACTGAAGCTTTCTTT. Protein product: CASSQEWGVNTEAFF.

This clonotype was seen many times. The CDR3 DNA sequence: TGTGCCAGCACCCTGGGGGGTACGGGTCAGCCCCAGCATTTT. It is translated as CASTLGGTGQPQHF. The V call is TRBV7-2, the J call TRBJ1-5; D might be TRBD1 (5 bases). Trimming removed 7 bases at V and 6 bases at J, with 16 bases between. CDR1 and CDR2 (germline): SGHTA, FQGNSA. The CDR3 consists of 14 residues.

This clonotype was counted a few times. For the CDR3, the DNA is TGTGCCAGCAGTCGACAGGGGGCCCACGAGACCCAGTACTTC. Residues: CASSRQGAHETQYF. The chain uses TRBV5-4 and TRBJ2-5; 10 bases fit TRBD1. The trim removed 5 bases at V and 5 bases at J, leaving 6 bases unmatched. The CDR3 runs 14 residues. Germline assignment: CDR1 SGHNT and CDR2 YYREEE (reference sequence). The whole variable domain, remainder taken from reference TRBV5-4 and TRBJ2-5, is ETGVTQSPTHLIKTRGQQVTLRCSSQSGHNTVSWYQQALGQGPQFIFQYYREEENGRGNFPPRFSGLQFPNYSSELNVNALELDDSALYLCASSRQGAHETQYFGPGTRLLVL.

This sequence joins TRBV2 and TRBJ1-2; possible D gene TRBD1, 5 bases. Trimming removed 1 base from V and 2 bases from J, with 11 bases in between. Germline CDR1 SNHLY, CDR2 FYNNEI. This CDR3 contains 15 residues. The DNA for the CDR3 is TGTGCCAGCAGTGAAGTGTGGGGCAAAAACTATGGCTACACCTTC. Amino acid sequence: CASSEVWGKNYGYTF.

The genes are TRBV4-3 and TRBJ2-7; D remains ambiguous. Trimming removed 0 bases from V and 2 bases from J, with 5 bases in between. CDR3 length: 13 amino acids. Per germline, CDR1 LGHNA and CDR2 YSLEER. Here the CDR3 reads CASSQDWAYEQYF. The DNA of the CDR3 is TGCGCCAGCAGCCAAGATTGGGCCTACGAGCAGTACTTC.

This clonotype was found many times. V usage is TRBV9 and J usage is TRBJ2-1, with 8 nucleotides matching TRBD2. Germline CDR1 reads SGDLS; CDR2 reads YYNGEE. V trimming: 0 bases; J trimming: 5 bases; junction bases outside the gene matches: 13. The CDR3 contains 18 residues. CDR3 region: CASSVGGRSGGIHNEQFF. The CDR3 DNA sequence: TGTGCCAGCAGCGTAGGAGGGCGAAGCGGGGGTATCCACAATGAGCAGTTCTTC.

Ten or more counts support this clonotype. The chain recombines TRBV25-1 with TRBJ2-3, with 15 bases lining up with TRBD2. The CDR3 is 16 amino acids. V was pared by 4 bases and J by 6 bases, with 5 bases of the junction left unmatched. CDR1 is MGHDK, CDR2 SYGVNS, per germline. The CDR3 nucleotides are TGTGCCAGCAGTGGGACTAGCGGGGGGGCCTTGGATACGCAGTATTTT. Its protein product is CASSGTSGGALDTQYF.

This clonotype was seen only a few times. The chain uses TRBV7-3 and TRBJ2-2, with no clear D. Germline values: CDR1 SGHTA, CDR2 FQGTGA. CDR3 length: 14 amino acids. V lost 4 bases and J 4 bases, leaving 10 bases between the germline ends. This CDR3 is CASSSEALTGELFF. As DNA, the CDR3 is TGTGCCAGCAGCTCCGAGGCCCTCACCGGGGAGCTGTTTTTT.

This clonotype has only a few counts. The V and J genes are TRBV7-2 and TRBJ2-3, with D hard to call. Trimming shortened V by 3 bases and J by 6 bases, and 10 bases separated the two germline ends. In germline, CDR1 is SGHTA, CDR2 FQGNSA. The CDR3 is made up of 13 amino acids. In DNA form, the CDR3 reads TGTGCCAGCAGCTTCTTCGCCTCGGATACGCAGTATTTT. Protein: CASSFFASDTQYF.

The CDR3 nucleotides are TGCGCCAGCAGCTCCGGGATACAGACCGGGGAGCTGTTTTTT. Amino acid sequence: CASSSGIQTGELFF. The chain uses TRBV5-1 and TRBJ2-2, with a weak D call TRBD2 (5 bases). V was cut by 3 bases and J by 5 bases, with 11 bases left in between. Germline V gives CDR1 SGHRS, CDR2 YFSETQ. The CDR3 has 14 amino acids.

The V and J genes are TRBV28 and TRBJ2-1, with D perhaps given as TRBD1 or TRBD2 (5 bases each). This CDR3 comprises 14 residues. Trimming cost V 3 bases and J 9 bases, with 15 bases left between them. Germline CDR1 reads MDHEN; CDR2 reads SYDVKM. The CDR3 spells CASSFGGQIGEQFF. Here the CDR3 DNA reads TGTGCCAGCAGTTTCGGAGGACAAATTGGTGAGCAGTTCTTC. The variable domain in full, completed from reference TRBV28 and TRBJ2-1, reads DVKVTQSSRYLVKRTGEKVFLECVQDMDHENMFWYRQDPGLGLRLIYFSYDVKMKEKGDIPEGYSVSREKKERFSLILESASTNQTSMYLCASSFGGQIGEQFFGPGTRLTVL.

This clonotype was recorded many times. The gene calls are TRBV7-3 and TRBJ2-6, with D perhaps TRBD2 (5 bases). V was clipped by 5 bases and J by 2 bases, with 16 bases between them. CDR3 length equals 17 residues. The germline gives CDR1 SGHTA, CDR2 FQGTGA. The CDR3, as DNA: TGTGCCAGCAGCGTGAACGGCGCGGGCACTGGGGCCAACGTCCTGACTTTC. Translating gives CASSVNGAGTGANVLTF.

Turning to this clonotype: The conserved closing phenylalanine or tryptophan is absent in this CDR3, likely reflecting a read error. J is TRBJ2-3 and V is TRBV6-5; D unresolved. Trimming took 8 bases from V and 2 from J, leaving 8 bases between them. The CDR3 extends over 12 amino acids. The germline V gene has CDR1 MNHEY and CDR2 SVGAGI. The CDR3 DNA is TGTGCCAGCGTCAAAAACACAGATACGCAGTATATT. Its translation: CASVKNTDTQYI.

This clonotype was counted between two and nine times. This chain connects TRBV14 to TRBJ2-1; D unresolved. Per the germline V gene, CDR1 is SGHDN and CDR2 is FVKESK. Trimming pared 3 bases from V and 2 bases from J, leaving 8 bases between. The CDR3 runs 14 residues. In DNA, the CDR3 is TGTGCCAGCAGCCAGATAACAGCCTACAATGAGCAGTTCTTC. This codes for CASSQITAYNEQFF. Full variable domain (missing parts from reference TRBV14 and TRBJ2-1): EAGVTQFPSHSVIEKGQTVTLRCDPISGHDNLYWYRRVMGKEIKFLLHFVKESKQDESGMPNNRFLAERTGGTYSTLKVQPAELEDSGVYFCASSQITAYNEQFFGPGTRLTVL.

This clonotype turned up a few times. The rearrangement links TRBV5-1 to TRBJ2-2; 8 bases match TRBD1. CDR3 length: 15 residues. With 4 bases clipped from V and 6 bases from J, the junction kept 8 bases outside the gene matches. From germline, CDR1 is SGHRS and CDR2 YFSETQ. The CDR3 spells CASSLDRGIPGELFF. CDR3 nucleotides: TGCGCCAGCAGCCTTGACAGGGGAATCCCCGGGGAGCTGTTTTTT.